This entry lists 27 T cell receptor beta chains sequenced from one sample in a study of blood T cell repertoires in COVID-19. The data were produced by immunoSEQ multiplex PCR, yet TCRdb's version contains in-frame clones alone and is incomplete. Seen here are some 110,000 clones, approximately 88% observed once, and the top ten hold 26%. The specimen sequenced was peripheral blood. These receptor sequences come from a man in his 60s with acute or convalescent COVID-19.

In this sample, this clone turned up a few times. The chain is built from TRBV11-2 and TRBJ2-3; possibly TRBD2 for D (6 bases). This CDR3 spans 13 amino acids. Germline CDR1 SGHAT, CDR2 FQNNGV. Trimming shortened V by 1 base and J by 5 bases, and 7 bases separated the two germline ends. The CDR3 DNA sequence: TGTGCCAGCAGCTTAGCGCGGGGAGATACGCAGTATTTT. Its translation: CASSLARGDTQYF. Based on the CDR3 plus reference TRBV11-2 and TRBJ2-3, the full variable domain is EAGVAQSPRYKIIEKRQSVAFWCNPISGHATLYWYQQILGQGPKLLIQFQNNGVVDDSQLPKDRFSAERLKGVDSTLKIQPAKLEDSAVYLCASSLARGDTQYFGPGTRLTVL.

The V call is TRBV24-1, the J call TRBJ1-2, with 8 nucleotides matching TRBD1. The germline CDR1 and CDR2 sequences are KGHDR and SFDVKD. CDR3 length: 14 amino acids. The V segment lost 9 bases and the J segment 4 bases; nucleotides outside the gene matches: 9. Here the CDR3 DNA reads TGTGCCACCTCCCCAGGGGGCGCGCCCTATGGCTACACCTTC. As protein: CATSPGGAPYGYTF.

This clone was found once. The CDR3 region is CASSLYQGDSPLHF. The CDR3 nucleotides are TGTGCCAGCAGCCTGTACCAGGGGGACTCACCCCTCCACTTT. The chain recombines TRBV5-6 with TRBJ1-6; 7 nucleotides match TRBD1. The CDR3 has 14 residues. Germline V CDR1 and CDR2: SGHDT, YYEEEE. Germline trimming cut 4 bases from V and 10 bases from J; bases unmatched to any gene: 8.

The chain has TRBV18 and TRBJ1-4; a weak D match, TRBD1 (6 bases). Looked up from germline, CDR1 is KGHSH and CDR2 is LQKENI. V shed 2 bases and J shed 3 bases, with 19 bases lying between them. This CDR3 is 18 amino acids long. The CDR3 region has the DNA TGTGCCAGCTCACCAAGGACGGGGGGCGCATCGCCTAATGAAAAACTGTTTTTT. This sequence encodes CASSPRTGGASPNEKLFF.

This clone was counted only a few times. CDR3 DNA: TGTGCCAGCAGCTTGTTGACAGGGCCCTATGGCTACACCTTC. Translating gives CASSLLTGPYGYTF. The J gene is TRBJ1-2, the V gene TRBV7-8; the match to TRBD1 covers 7 bases. The junction had 5 bases not matched to a gene; V was cut back by 3 bases and J by 4 bases. Per the germline V gene, CDR1 is SGHVS and CDR2 is FQNEAQ. The length of the CDR3 is 14 residues.

The chain combines TRBV5-1 with TRBJ2-1; a possible D gene is TRBD2 (5 bases). The CDR3 consists of 13 residues. CDR1 is SGHRS, CDR2 YFSETQ, per germline. V lost 1 base to trimming and J lost 8 bases, with 10 bases between them. The CDR3 spells CASSLFPGDEQFF. The CDR3 nucleotides are TGCGCCAGCAGCTTGTTTCCCGGGGATGAGCAGTTCTTC.

The chain uses TRBV28 and TRBJ1-1; a possible D gene is TRBD1 (6 bases). Germline CDR1 MDHEN, CDR2 SYDVKM. This CDR3 is built from 14 residues. The V end was cut by 6 bases, the J end by 5 bases, with 16 bases between. CDR3 bases: TGTGCCAGCAGGACCGGGGGGCTGGTTACTGAAGCTTTCTTT. As protein: CASRTGGLVTEAFF.

The rearrangement uses TRBV28 and TRBJ2-1; 7 nucleotides align to TRBD2. CDR3 length: 12 amino acids. CDR1 is MDHEN and CDR2 is SYDVKM in the germline V gene. V was pared by 7 bases and J by 8 bases, with 5 bases of the junction left unmatched. CDR3 sequence: CASTGGLYEQFF. The CDR3 DNA follows: TGTGCCAGCACGGGGGGTTTATATGAGCAGTTCTTC.

The rearrangement uses TRBV6-5 and TRBJ1-5, with a weak D call TRBD1 (5 bases). This CDR3 has 13 residues. V lost 2 bases to trimming and J lost 11 bases, with 13 bases between them. Germline lookup yields CDR1 MNHEY and CDR2 SVGAGI. CDR3 nucleotide sequence: TGTGCCAGCAGTTACGGAAGGGGCACGGCCCAGCATTTT. Encoded protein: CASSYGRGTAQHF.

This chain joins TRBV18 and TRBJ1-3; 7 bases are a match to TRBD1. This CDR3 contains 16 residues. Germline V CDR1 and CDR2: KGHSH, LQKENI. The ends lost 3 bases at V and 4 bases at J; junction bases unmatched: 9. The CDR3 coding sequence is TGTGCCAGCTCACCGACCCAGGGGGGCGCAGGAAACACCATATATTTT. This encodes CASSPTQGGAGNTIYF.

The chain has TRBV20-1 and TRBJ1-4, with D uncertain. The CDR3 is made up of 14 amino acids. CDR1 DFQATT and CDR2 SNEGSKA come from the germline V gene (reference sequence). V dropped 3 bases and J dropped 3 bases, with 11 bases sitting between them. CDR3 sequence: CSASLSGANEKLFF. The CDR3 DNA reads TGCAGTGCTAGTTTGTCGGGAGCTAATGAAAAACTGTTTTTT.

The gene calls are TRBV5-1 and TRBJ1-4, with D perhaps TRBD1 (6 bases). This CDR3 has 16 residues. Germline V lookup: CDR1 SGHRS, CDR2 YFSETQ. Trimming left V 4 bases short and J 0 bases short, with 13 bases between. Here the CDR3 DNA reads TGCGCCAGCAGCCCGCACGGGGGGCCAACTAATGAAAAACTGTTTTTT. Amino acids: CASSPHGGPTNEKLFF.

The gene calls are TRBV5-1 and TRBJ2-5, with 7 positions matching TRBD2. Losses at the gene ends were 7 bases for V and 1 base for J; bases not matched to a gene: 7. This CDR3 comprises 14 residues. Germline CDR1 reads SGHRS; CDR2 reads YFSETQ. The CDR3 bases are TGCGCCAGCTCGGGCCGGGGGGTCCAAGAGACCCAGTACTTC. Translating gives CASSGRGVQETQYF.

The chain combines TRBV10-2 with TRBJ1-4; D not resolved. V lost 6 bases to trimming and J lost 5 bases, with 13 bases between them. The germline CDR1 and CDR2 sequences are WSHSY and SAAADI. The CDR3 sequence is 14 residues long. CDR3 in amino acids: CASRQTASNEKLFF. As DNA, the CDR3 is TGCGCCAGCAGACAGACGGCTAGCAATGAAAAACTGTTTTTT.

The chain employs TRBV5-4 and TRBJ2-2; 11 bases fit TRBD2. This CDR3 is built from 15 residues. Germline V gives CDR1 SGHNT, CDR2 YYREEE (reference sequence). With V trimmed by 1 base and J by 8 bases, 4 bases remained unmatched. The CDR3 bases are TGTGCCAGCAGCTTGACTAGCGGGAGTCCGGGGGAGCTGTTTTTT. This sequence encodes CASSLTSGSPGELFF.

V is TRBV30 and J is TRBJ1-2, with D unclear. Trimming took 4 bases from V and 0 from J, leaving 3 bases between them. This CDR3 spans 11 amino acids. Germline assignment: CDR1 GTSNPN and CDR2 SVGIG (reference sequence). In nucleotides, the CDR3 is TGTGCCTGGACGGCTAACTATGGCTACACCTTC. It encodes CAWTANYGYTF.

The rearrangement uses TRBV21-1 and TRBJ2-2; whether TRBD2, the table's D call, matches the DNA was not checked. TRBV21-1 is assigned pseudogene status. The CDR3 is 14 amino acids. The CDR3 spells CASPRGRNTGELFF. CDR3 coding DNA: TGTGCCAGCCCACGAGGCAGGAACACCGGGGAGCTGTTTTTT.

The V call is TRBV21-1, the J call TRBJ1-6. TRBV21-1 constitutes a pseudogene. The CDR3 is made up of 16 amino acids. The CDR3 protein is CASSKVRGNYNSPLHF. Here the CDR3 DNA reads TGTGCCAGCAGCAAAGTGCGGGGCAACTATAATTCACCCCTCCACTTT.

V is TRBV29-1 and J is TRBJ1-6; the match to TRBD1 covers 10 bases. The V gene end was trimmed by 5 bases and the J gene end by 10 bases; junction bases not matched to a gene: 5. This CDR3 is built from 13 residues. Germline CDR1 reads SQVTM; CDR2 reads ANQGSEA. In DNA, the CDR3 is TGCAGCGTTACCGGGACAGGGGAATCACCCCTCCACTTT. Translated: CSVTGTGESPLHF. Combining the CDR3 with reference TRBV29-1 and TRBJ1-6 gives the whole variable domain SAVISQKPSRDICQRGTSLTIQCQVDSQVTMMFWYRQQPGQSLTLIATANQGSEATYESGFVIDKFPISRPNLTFSTLTVSNMSPEDSSIYLCSVTGTGESPLHFGNGTRLTVT.

The rearrangement joins TRBV19 to TRBJ1-2; TRBD1 aligns across 7 bases. The V gene end was trimmed by 5 bases and the J gene end by 3 bases; junction bases not matched to a gene: 6. Germline V lookup: CDR1 LNHDA, CDR2 SQIVND (reference sequence). The length of the CDR3 is 14 residues. DNA for the CDR3: TGTGCCAGTAGTTTCCCCCAGGGGGACTATGGCTACACCTTC. Translated: CASSFPQGDYGYTF.

In DNA, the CDR3 is TGTGCCAGCAGTGAGATGGGGGGCTCCTACGAGCAGTACTTC. Residues: CASSEMGGSYEQYF. This chain uses TRBV6-1 with TRBJ2-7; maybe TRBD2 (6 bases). Trimming left V 3 bases short and J 0 bases short, with 9 bases between. The CDR3 has 14 residues. Germline V gene sequence: CDR1 MNHNS, CDR2 SASEGT.

The chain couples TRBV18 to TRBJ1-1, with 10 bases identical to TRBD1. Germline V CDR1 and CDR2: KGHSH, LQKENI. The junction had 8 bases not matched to a gene; V was cut back by 4 bases and J by 3 bases. This CDR3 region has 16 residues. This CDR3 is CASSRGTGVADTEAFF. CDR3 DNA sequence: TGTGCCAGCTCACGAGGGACAGGGGTCGCGGACACTGAAGCTTTCTTT.

In this sample, this clone turned up a few times. The chain uses TRBV6-6 and TRBJ2-4, with 7 positions matching TRBD2. The CDR3 sequence is 14 residues long. Germline trimming cut 4 bases from V and 9 bases from J; bases unmatched to any gene: 9. Per germline, CDR1 MNHNY and CDR2 SVGAGI (reference sequence). DNA of the CDR3: TGTGCCAGCAGTTCCTATGGACTAGGGAGCATTCAGTACTTC. This translates into CASSSYGLGSIQYF.

This clone is a singleton in its sample. The V and J genes are TRBV10-2 and TRBJ2-3, with 10 bases identical to TRBD2. The V gene end was trimmed by 3 bases and the J gene end by 4 bases; junction bases not matched to a gene: 4. The CDR3 consists of 15 residues. CDR1 is WSHSY, CDR2 SAAADI, per germline. The CDR3 loop reads CASSESLAGADTQYF. Here the CDR3 DNA reads TGCGCCAGCAGTGAAAGCCTAGCGGGAGCAGATACGCAGTATTTT.

The genes are TRBV28 and TRBJ2-4; 9 bases fit TRBD1. CDR1 is MDHEN and CDR2 is SYDVKM in the germline V gene. The CDR3 is made up of 16 amino acids. Trimming at V came to 3 bases and at J to 3 bases, leaving 6 bases not matched to a gene. CDR3 loop: CASSFLTGGLKNIQYF. DNA of the CDR3: TGTGCCAGCAGTTTTTTAACAGGGGGCCTCAAAAACATTCAGTACTTC.

This clone showed up just a few times. The chain links TRBV6-4 to TRBJ1-1; perhaps TRBD1 as D (5 bases). This CDR3 contains 14 residues. Looked up from germline, CDR1 is MRHNA and CDR2 is SNTAGT. The ends were cut back, 0 bases at V and 7 bases at J, with 12 bases in the middle. The CDR3 bases are TGTGCCAGCAGTGACTCGACTGGGGCCAATGAAGCTTTCTTT. Its translation: CASSDSTGANEAFF.

V usage is TRBV6-5 and J usage is TRBJ2-5, with 11 positions matching TRBD1. The CDR3 spans 15 residues. Germline V gives CDR1 MNHEY, CDR2 SVGAGI. J lost 4 bases, V lost 5 bases, and 6 bases had no gene match. CDR3 nucleotides: TGTGCCAGCAGTAAACCGGGACAGGGGGGAGAGACCCAGTACTTC. As protein: CASSKPGQGGETQYF.